What follows are 10 T cell receptor beta chains derived from one specimen sequenced in a study of T cells expressing NK-cell markers. TCRdb reprocessed the 5' RACE reads and reports one entry per CDR3 protein, with no DNA. This table lists about 460,000 distinct CDR3 sequences. The sequenced sample consisted of blood T cells: a sorted CD56 or NKG2C T cell subset, CD4+ or CD8+ T cells, or bulk PBMC T cells (not recorded which). Source of these receptors: a woman aged 50 to 65 in good health.

The chain carries TRBV6-5 and TRBJ2-2; lacking DNA, the TRBD1 call made by TCRdb goes unchecked. CDR3 length: 13 amino acids. CDR1 is MNHEY, CDR2 SVGAGI, per germline. CDR3 sequence: CASRRQGGGELFF.

The V gene is TRBV4-1, the J gene TRBJ2-7; the D gene TCRdb calls, TRBD2, cannot be checked with no DNA. The CDR3 covers 17 residues. The germline gives CDR1 MGHRA, CDR2 YSYEKL. The CDR3 loop is CASSQESSGRRSYEQYF.

The chain combines TRBV5-1 with TRBJ2-1. Germline CDR1 and CDR2: SGHRS and YFSETQ. The CDR3 is 15 residues long. This CDR3 is CASSLLLVAHNEQFF. Filled out from reference TRBV5-1 and TRBJ2-1, the complete variable domain reads KAGVTQTPRYLIKTRGQQVTLSCSPISGHRSVSWYQQTPGQGLQFLFEYFSETQRNKGNFPGRFSGRQFSNSRSEMNVSTLELGDSALYLCASSLLLVAHNEQFFGPGTRLTVL.

The chain recombines TRBV12-3 or TRBV12-4 with TRBJ2-3; without DNA, the TCRdb call of TRBD1 cannot be checked. The CDR3 extends over 15 amino acids. The CDR3 loop is CASSSPNRGTDTQYF.

The chain recombines TRBV7-2 with TRBJ1-1; lacking DNA, the TRBD1 call made by TCRdb goes unchecked. Germline values: CDR1 SGHTA, CDR2 FQGNSA. The CDR3 runs to 14 residues. CDR3 sequence: CASSLPRGITEAFF.

The chain couples TRBV6-4 to TRBJ2-1; the TCRdb D gene call, TRBD2, has no DNA to confirm it. In germline, CDR1 is MRHNA, CDR2 SNTAGT. This CDR3 is built from 16 residues. This CDR3 reads CARHELRASGNNEQFF.

The genes are TRBV5-1 and TRBJ2-1; TCRdb picks TRBD2, but there is no DNA to check that call. CDR1 is SGHRS, CDR2 YFSETQ, per germline. The CDR3 has 17 residues. CDR3 in amino acids: CASSLRPGLAGVGEQFF.

This sequence joins TRBV6-5 and TRBJ1-5; TCRdb's assignment of TRBD1 cannot be checked, as there is no DNA. This CDR3 contains 16 residues. The germline CDR1 and CDR2 sequences are MNHEY and SVGAGI. The CDR3 sequence: CASSQTGTGFSQPQHF.

V usage is TRBV27 and J usage is TRBJ2-2; TCRdb gives TRBD1 as the D gene, but with no DNA this cannot be confirmed. Per the germline V gene, CDR1 is MNHEY and CDR2 is SMNVEV (reference sequence). CDR3 size: 17 residues. The CDR3 reads CASSRDRGGANTGELFF.

J is TRBJ2-7 and V is TRBV20-1; TCRdb designates TRBD2, a call that cannot be tested without DNA. Germline V gene lookup returns CDR1 DFQATT and CDR2 SNEGSKA (reference sequence). This CDR3 is 15 amino acids long. CDR3 loop: CSATSGRGSSYEQYF.